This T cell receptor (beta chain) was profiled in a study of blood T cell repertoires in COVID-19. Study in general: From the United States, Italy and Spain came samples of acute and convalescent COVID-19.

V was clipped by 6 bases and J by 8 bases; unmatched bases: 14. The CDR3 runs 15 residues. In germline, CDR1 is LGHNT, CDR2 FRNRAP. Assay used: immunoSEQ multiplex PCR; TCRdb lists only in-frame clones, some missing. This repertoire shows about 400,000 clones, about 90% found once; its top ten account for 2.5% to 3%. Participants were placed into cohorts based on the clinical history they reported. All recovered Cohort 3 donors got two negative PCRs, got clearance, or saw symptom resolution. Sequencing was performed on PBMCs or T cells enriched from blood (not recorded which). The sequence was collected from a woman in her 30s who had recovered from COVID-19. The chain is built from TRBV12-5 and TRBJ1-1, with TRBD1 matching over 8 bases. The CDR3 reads CASGEDVWAGGEAFF. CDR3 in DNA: TGTGCTAGTGGGGAAGATGTTTGGGCAGGGGGCGAAGCTTTCTTT.